This is a list of T cell receptor beta chains from one sample in a study of T cells after yellow fever vaccination. TCRdb re-analysed the 5' RACE reads in MiXCR, keeping a single row per CDR3 protein. Of fewer than 450,000 distinct CDR3 sequences in the sample, 8.1% were seen once. Here the sequenced sample was PBMCs, taken approximately 47 days after the first yellow fever vaccination. The receptors were gathered from a man younger than 35 who received the YFV17D yellow fever vaccine. The CDR3 runs from the conserved cysteine through the conserved F or W. Fields, in order: V gene, J gene, D gene, clone size, CDR3 DNA, CDR3 protein. The D gene is left open where the match is weak. Rows give clone size only sometimes, using once, few, many, or a class for an expanded clone.

V: TRBV6-2/TRBV6-3
J: TRBJ1-5
D: .
size: few
DNA: TGTGCCAGCAGTTACCCCGGGCCGAACGTGCCCCAGCATTTT
CDR3: CASSYPGPNVPQHF

V: TRBV10-2
J: TRBJ2-2
D: .
size: .
DNA: TGCGCCAGCATTTTAGGGGGACTCACCGGGGAGCTGTTTTTT
CDR3: CASILGGLTGELFF

V: TRBV6-5
J: TRBJ1-3
D: .
size: .
DNA: TGTGCCAGCAGTTACTCGCAGACAGGACCTTCTGGAAACACCATATATTTT
CDR3: CASSYSQTGPSGNTIYF

V: TRBV4-3
J: TRBJ2-6
D: .
size: few
DNA: TGCGCCAGCAGCCAAGATGACGCAGCTGTCTCCTCTGGGGCCAACGTCCTGACTTTC
CDR3: CASSQDDAAVSSGANVLTF

V: TRBV5-1
J: TRBJ2-3
D: .
size: .
DNA: TGCGCCAGCAGCTTGGGGCAGGGATATGGCACAGATACGCAGTATTTT
CDR3: CASSLGQGYGTDTQYF

V: TRBV20-1
J: TRBJ2-1
D: .
size: few
DNA: TGCAGTGCTAGAGGCCTGAACAATGAGCAGTTCTTC
CDR3: CSARGLNNEQFF

V: TRBV4-1
J: TRBJ2-1
D: TRBD1
size: few
DNA: TGCGCCAGCAGCCAAGTGACCAGGGGGCTCTACAATGAGCAGTTCTTC
CDR3: CASSQVTRGLYNEQFF

V: TRBV20-1
J: TRBJ2-2
D: TRBD1
size: few
DNA: TGCAGTGCTCCGGACAGGATGGGCGCCGGGGAGCTGTTTTTT
CDR3: CSAPDRMGAGELFF

V: TRBV2
J: TRBJ2-5
D: TRBD2
size: few
DNA: TGTGCCAGCAATAGCGGGGGGGGGGCCCAGTACTTC
CDR3: CASNSGGGAQYF

V: TRBV12-3/TRBV12-4
J: TRBJ2-2
D: .
size: .
DNA: TGTGCCAGCCGAGACCTAGGATGGGGGCCGAACACCGGGGAGCTGTTTTTT
CDR3: CASRDLGWGPNTGELFF

V: TRBV5-1
J: TRBJ2-1
D: .
size: .
DNA: TGCGCCAGCAGCAAACAGGGAGGCTCCTACAATGAGCAGTTCTTC
CDR3: CASSKQGGSYNEQFF

V: TRBV7-2
J: TRBJ2-7
D: .
size: few
DNA: TGTGCCAGCAGCTTGGGCGTGACGAGCGAGCAGTACTTC
CDR3: CASSLGVTSEQYF

V: TRBV7-2
J: TRBJ1-5
D: .
size: .
DNA: TGTGCCAGCAGCTTAGACTTTCAGCCCCAGCATTTT
CDR3: CASSLDFQPQHF

V: TRBV12-3/TRBV12-4
J: TRBJ2-3
D: TRBD2
size: .
DNA: TGTGCCAGCAGTCCCGGGACTAGCGGGGTTAGCACAGATACGCAGTATTTT
CDR3: CASSPGTSGVSTDTQYF

V: TRBV20-1
J: TRBJ1-4
D: .
size: few
DNA: TGCAGTGCTAGAGGCATAGCTGCAACTAATGAAAAACTGTTTTTT
CDR3: CSARGIAATNEKLFF

V: TRBV5-4
J: TRBJ1-1
D: TRBD1
size: few
DNA: TGTGCCAGCACCGGGACAGGGAACACTGAAGCTTTCTTT
CDR3: CASTGTGNTEAFF

V: TRBV7-2
J: TRBJ2-5
D: TRBD2
size: .
DNA: TGTGCCAGCAGCTTAACTAGCGGGGGGGCCCAAGAGACCCAGTACTTC
CDR3: CASSLTSGGAQETQYF